Presented here are 32 T cell receptor beta chains from one specimen sequenced in a study of technical replicates of blood from four donors. The repertoire was sequenced with immunoSEQ multiplex PCR; TCRdb's copy has only in-frame clones and lacks some. The sample records about 70,000 clones, approximately 89% being singletons. The specimen sequenced was PBMCs. The receptor set was obtained from a human donor in good health. Some clones in this sample may be carry-over from other donors' samples.

The CDR3 DNA sequence: TGTGCCAGCAGTGAAGACAGTCCCCAGCAGTTCTTC. This gives the protein CASSEDSPQQFF. The genes are TRBV6-1 and TRBJ2-1, with D hard to call. Trimming stripped 1 base from V and 11 bases from J, with 9 bases between. Germline CDR1 MNHNS, CDR2 SASEGT. The CDR3 has 12 residues.

The CDR3 coding sequence is TGTGCCAGCACCCCCCAGGGCTACTATGGCTACACCTTC. This encodes CASTPQGYYGYTF. The chain combines TRBV5-5 with TRBJ1-2; D might be TRBD1 (5 bases). Trimming pared 6 bases from V and 3 bases from J, leaving 12 bases between. The CDR3 runs to 13 residues. Germline CDR1 and CDR2: SGHKS and YYEKEE (reference sequence).

The V call is TRBV6-5, the J call TRBJ2-1; weak D call: TRBD1 (6 bases). Trimming cost V 4 bases and J 4 bases, with 11 bases left between them. The germline gives CDR1 MNHEY, CDR2 SVGAGI. This CDR3 region has 14 residues. The CDR3: CASSSGQLYNEQFF. Here the CDR3 DNA reads TGTGCCAGCAGTTCGGGACAACTTTACAATGAGCAGTTCTTC.

The rearrangement uses TRBV6-6 and TRBJ1-3, with 12 bases matching TRBD1. The J segment lost 7 bases and the V segment lost 2 bases, leaving 3 bases of the junction unmatched. CDR1 is MNHNY, CDR2 SVGAGI, per germline (reference sequence). This CDR3 comprises 15 residues. CDR3 loop: CASSYAGTGGNTIYF. DNA for the CDR3: TGTGCCAGCAGTTACGCCGGGACAGGGGGCAACACCATATATTTT.

This chain uses TRBV14 with TRBJ1-6; D is possibly TRBD1 (5 bases). Germline V lookup: CDR1 SGHDN, CDR2 FVKESK. The CDR3 consists of 16 residues. Trimming stripped 0 bases from V and 4 bases from J, with 10 bases between. The CDR3 spells CASSQDPPGYNSPLHF. DNA for the CDR3: TGTGCCAGCAGCCAAGATCCGCCAGGGTATAATTCACCCCTCCACTTT. Based on the CDR3 plus reference TRBV14 and TRBJ1-6, the full variable domain is EAGVTQFPSHSVIEKGQTVTLRCDPISGHDNLYWYRRVMGKEIKFLLHFVKESKQDESGMPNNRFLAERTGGTYSTLKVQPAELEDSGVYFCASSQDPPGYNSPLHFGNGTRLTVT.

The sample holds a few counts of this clone. This sequence joins TRBV2 and TRBJ1-5; D is unclear. The germline V and J ends were trimmed by 8 bases and 2 bases, with 10 bases remaining between them. Germline CDR1 reads SNHLY; CDR2 reads FYNNEI. CDR3 length equals 13 residues. CDR3 sequence: CASGGLGNQPQHF. DNA for the CDR3: TGTGCCAGCGGCGGACTGGGCAATCAGCCCCAGCATTTT. The full variable domain, completed using reference TRBV2 and TRBJ1-5, is EPEVTQTPSHQVTQMGQEVILRCVPISNHLYFYWYRQILGQKVEFLVSFYNNEISEKSEIFDDQFSVERPDGSNFTLKIRSTKLEDSAMYFCASGGLGNQPQHFGDGTRLSIL.

The chain joins TRBV11-2 to TRBJ2-5; TRBD2 aligns across 8 bases. The ends lost 7 bases at V and 5 bases at J; junction bases unmatched: 6. Germline loops: CDR1 SGHAT, CDR2 FQNNGV. This CDR3 is 13 amino acids long. This CDR3 reads CASTPGGSETQYF. DNA for the CDR3: TGTGCCAGCACTCCGGGAGGGTCTGAGACCCAGTACTTC.

The chain employs TRBV7-3 and TRBJ1-2; 9 nucleotides agree with TRBD1. Losses at the gene ends were 5 bases for V and 8 bases for J; bases not matched to a gene: 6. This CDR3 is built from 13 residues. The V gene's germline CDR1 is SGHTA and CDR2 FQGTGA. The CDR3 bases are TGTGCCAGCAGCCCGGGACAGGGCCGGGGCTACACCTTC. Translation: CASSPGQGRGYTF.

This clone was seen only a few times. The chain has TRBV2 and TRBJ2-7; 9 nucleotides agree with TRBD1. The CDR3 is 15 amino acids. Germline V CDR1 and CDR2: SNHLY, FYNNEI. V trimming: 2 bases; J trimming: 5 bases; junction bases outside the gene matches: 7. The CDR3 sequence: CASSENTGGHNEQYF. The CDR3 region has the DNA TGTGCCAGCAGTGAAAATACAGGGGGCCATAACGAGCAGTACTTC.

This sequence joins TRBV7-2 and TRBJ2-7; tentative D call: TRBD2 (5 bases). This CDR3 region has 15 residues. V was trimmed by 1 base and J by 0 bases, leaving 10 bases between them. The germline CDR1 and CDR2 sequences are SGHTA and FQGNSA. The CDR3 loop is CASSLVQGSSYEQYF. The CDR3 DNA follows: TGTGCCAGCAGCTTAGTTCAAGGGAGCTCCTACGAGCAGTACTTC.

This clone showed up just a few times. The chain combines TRBV15 with TRBJ2-6; tentatively, D is TRBD1 (6 bases). Germline V gene data show CDR1 as LNHNV and CDR2 as YYDKDF (reference sequence). V was pared by 8 bases and J by 2 bases, with 13 bases between. This CDR3 is 15 amino acids long. CDR3 loop: CATAEGEAGANVLTF. The CDR3 bases are TGTGCCACCGCTGAGGGGGAAGCTGGGGCCAACGTCCTGACTTTC.

The genes are TRBV5-1 and TRBJ2-5, with a possible D match to TRBD2 (6 bases). The CDR3 is 14 residues long. V was trimmed by 4 bases and J by 0 bases, leaving 10 bases between them. CDR1 is SGHRS and CDR2 is YFSETQ in the germline V gene. CDR3 sequence reads: CASSAGLYQETQYF. In nucleotides, the CDR3 is TGCGCCAGCAGCGCGGGACTGTACCAAGAGACCCAGTACTTC. The full variable domain, its missing parts supplied by reference TRBV5-1 and TRBJ2-5, is KAGVTQTPRYLIKTRGQQVTLSCSPISGHRSVSWYQQTPGQGLQFLFEYFSETQRNKGNFPGRFSGRQFSNSRSEMNVSTLELGDSALYLCASSAGLYQETQYFGPGTRLLVL.

In its sample, this clone was seen once. V usage is TRBV5-6 and J usage is TRBJ1-5; D ambiguous. Germline CDR1 is SGHDT and CDR2 is YYEEEE. V was clipped by 0 bases and J by 0 bases, with 7 bases between them. The CDR3 loop spans 15 amino acids. CDR3 in DNA: TGTGCCAGCAGCTTGGGACTGGATAGCAATCAGCCCCAGCATTTT. Encoded protein: CASSLGLDSNQPQHF.

The rearrangement uses TRBV6-1 and TRBJ2-1, with 8 bases that match TRBD1. The V gene end was trimmed by 7 bases and the J gene end by 7 bases; junction bases not matched to a gene: 6. Germline V lookup: CDR1 MNHNS, CDR2 SASEGT. The CDR3 spans 13 residues. The CDR3 DNA reads TGTGCCAGCACGCGACAGGGGATAAATGAGCAGTTCTTC. This sequence encodes CASTRQGINEQFF.

V gene TRBV4-1 combines with J gene TRBJ1-3, with D possibly matching TRBD1 (6 bases). V gave up 0 bases and J gave up 4 bases, with 7 bases separating them. The CDR3 has 14 amino acids. CDR1 MGHRA and CDR2 YSYEKL come from the germline V gene. CDR3 sequence reads: CASSQEDRGNTIYF. The CDR3 DNA sequence: TGCGCCAGCAGCCAAGAAGACAGGGGAAACACCATATATTTT.

A word on this clone: Other DNA sequences in this specimen translate into the identical CDR3. The chain employs TRBV19 and TRBJ1-5; D remains ambiguous. This CDR3 is built from 15 residues. In germline, CDR1 is LNHDA, CDR2 SQIVND (reference sequence). V was pared by 3 bases and J by 0 bases, with 9 bases between. CDR3 protein: CASSMGQTSNQPQHF. The CDR3 DNA is TGTGCCAGTAGTATGGGCCAGACTAGCAATCAGCCCCAGCATTTT. Combining the CDR3 with reference TRBV19 and TRBJ1-5 gives the whole variable domain DGGITQSPKYLFRKEGQNVTLSCEQNLNHDAMYWYRQDPGQGLRLIYYSQIVNDFQKGDIAEGYSVSREKKESFPLTVTSAQKNPTAFYLCASSMGQTSNQPQHFGDGTRLSIL.

The rearrangement uses TRBV4-3 and TRBJ2-1; TRBD2 matches 7 bases. Germline V gene sequence: CDR1 LGHNA, CDR2 YSLEER. The J segment lost 6 bases and the V segment lost 3 bases, leaving 26 bases of the junction unmatched. The CDR3 length is 21 residues. CDR3 sequence: CASSQAPNYLTTSQRGNEQFF. CDR3 DNA: TGCGCCAGCAGCCAGGCCCCAAACTACTTGACGACTAGTCAGCGGGGCAATGAGCAGTTCTTC.

The chain employs TRBV9 and TRBJ2-1, with TRBD2 matching over 14 bases. This CDR3 is 19 amino acids long. The germline V gene encodes CDR1 SGDLS and CDR2 YYNGEE. Germline trimming cut 2 bases from V and 5 bases from J; bases unmatched to any gene: 12. The CDR3 bases are TGTGCCAGCAGCGTGCGGGACAGGGGACTAGCGGGAGAGAACAATGAGCAGTTCTTC. Its translation: CASSVRDRGLAGENNEQFF.

The rearrangement joins TRBV2 to TRBJ2-1, with 14 bases aligning to TRBD2. The ends lost 5 bases at V and 9 bases at J; junction bases unmatched: 9. The CDR3 runs 16 residues. Looked up from germline, CDR1 is SNHLY and CDR2 is FYNNEI. The CDR3 loop reads CASSNPGTSGSTEQFF. In DNA, the CDR3 is TGTGCCAGCAGTAACCCCGGGACTAGCGGGAGCACTGAGCAGTTCTTC.

CDR3 nucleotide sequence: TGTGCCAGCAGTTCCGGGACTAGCGTTTACGAGCAGTACTTC. It codes for CASSSGTSVYEQYF. This sequence joins TRBV27 and TRBJ2-7; 10 bases align to TRBD2. This CDR3 spans 14 amino acids. The J segment lost 4 bases and the V segment lost 4 bases, leaving 4 bases of the junction unmatched. Per germline, CDR1 MNHEY and CDR2 SMNVEV (reference sequence).

This clone was picked up one time. The gene calls are TRBV5-6 and TRBJ2-3, with 8 bases that match TRBD1. With 0 bases clipped from V and 5 bases from J, the junction kept 5 bases outside the gene matches. The CDR3 length is 15 residues. The germline V gene encodes CDR1 SGHDT and CDR2 YYEEEE. The CDR3 region is CASSLARQGLDTQYF. In DNA form, the CDR3 reads TGTGCCAGCAGCTTGGCCAGACAGGGGCTAGATACGCAGTATTTT.

The chain joins TRBV20-1 to TRBJ2-5; D is unresolved. Germline CDR1 reads DFQATT; CDR2 reads SNEGSKA (reference sequence). Trimming pared 5 bases from V and 3 bases from J, leaving 7 bases between. The CDR3 is made up of 11 amino acids. This CDR3 reads CSAGQKETQYF. The CDR3 bases are TGCAGTGCTGGCCAAAAAGAGACCCAGTACTTC.

The count of this clone is one. This rearrangement joins TRBV25-1 to TRBJ2-5; 7 nucleotides match TRBD1. CDR3 size: 14 residues. V was clipped by 5 bases and J by 2 bases; unmatched bases: 5. Germline V CDR1 and CDR2: MGHDK, SYGVNS. This CDR3 reads CASSTSTGQETQYF. The DNA of the CDR3 is TGTGCCAGCAGTACCTCGACAGGGCAAGAGACCCAGTACTTC.

The chain combines TRBV4-3 with TRBJ1-2; 7 nucleotides match TRBD1. The J segment lost 10 bases and the V segment lost 3 bases, leaving 8 bases of the junction unmatched. The CDR3 runs to 13 residues. CDR1 LGHNA and CDR2 YSLEER come from the germline V gene. Written as DNA, the CDR3 is TGCGCCAGCAGCCAGGTGACAGGGAAGGACTACACCTTC. This gives the protein CASSQVTGKDYTF.

The genes are TRBV29-1 and TRBJ1-1; TRBD1 agrees at 11 bases. Germline-derived CDR1 and CDR2 are SQVTM and ANQGSEA. This CDR3 is 14 amino acids long. V trimming: 7 bases; J trimming: 5 bases; junction bases outside the gene matches: 9. The chain's CDR3 is CSETPGQGGTEAFF. CDR3 coding DNA: TGCAGCGAGACACCGGGACAGGGGGGGACTGAAGCTTTCTTT.

The chain uses TRBV7-2 and TRBJ2-7; TRBD2 is a possible D gene (5 bases). The CDR3 extends over 12 amino acids. V was clipped by 5 bases and J by 6 bases, with 11 bases between them. Germline V gene sequence: CDR1 SGHTA, CDR2 FQGNSA. CDR3 protein: CASSPIGSEQYF. DNA for the CDR3: TGTGCCAGCAGCCCCATAGGGAGCGAGCAGTACTTC. The variable domain in full, with the rest retrieved from reference TRBV7-2 and TRBJ2-7, is GAGVSQSPSNKVTEKGKDVELRCDPISGHTALYWYRQSLGQGLEFLIYFQGNSAPDKSGLPSDRFSAERTGGSVSTLTIQRTQQEDSAVYLCASSPIGSEQYFGPGTRLTVT.

The V and J genes are TRBV14 and TRBJ2-7; D ambiguous. The germline V gene encodes CDR1 SGHDN and CDR2 FVKESK. V gave up 2 bases and J gave up 1 base, with 6 bases separating them. The CDR3 totals 13 residues. CDR3 DNA sequence: TGTGCCAGCAGCCAACTTCGGTCCTACGAGCAGTACTTC. Protein: CASSQLRSYEQYF.

The genes are TRBV19 and TRBJ2-1; no definite D call. Germline-derived CDR1 and CDR2 are LNHDA and SQIVND (reference sequence). CDR3 length: 11 residues. V dropped 2 bases and J dropped 9 bases, with 5 bases sitting between them. The CDR3 sequence is CASSIYGEQFF. The CDR3 coding sequence is TGTGCCAGTAGTATATACGGTGAGCAGTTCTTC. Together with reference TRBV19 and TRBJ2-1, the CDR3 gives the full variable domain: DGGITQSPKYLFRKEGQNVTLSCEQNLNHDAMYWYRQDPGQGLRLIYYSQIVNDFQKGDIAEGYSVSREKKESFPLTVTSAQKNPTAFYLCASSIYGEQFFGPGTRLTVL.

This chain uses TRBV5-4 with TRBJ1-1, with D unresolved. This CDR3 has 15 residues. Trimming took 2 bases from V and 6 from J, leaving 17 bases between them. The germline CDR1 and CDR2 sequences are SGHNT and YYREEE (reference sequence). The CDR3 region has the DNA TGTGCCAGCAGCTTTAAAACAACTGGGAGCGCTGAAGCTTTCTTT. Amino acid sequence: CASSFKTTGSAEAFF.

The chain couples TRBV6-4 to TRBJ2-3, with D possibly called TRBD1 or TRBD2 (6 bases each). V dropped 4 bases and J dropped 5 bases, with 13 bases sitting between them. The CDR3 has 14 residues. Germline V gene sequence: CDR1 MRHNA, CDR2 SNTAGT. The CDR3 coding sequence is TGTGCCAGCAGTGTCTCGGGGGCTGGAGATACGCAGTATTTT. It yields the protein CASSVSGAGDTQYF.

This sequence joins TRBV7-2 and TRBJ2-2; 7 bases are a match to TRBD1. V dropped 4 bases and J dropped 1; count of bases not matched to a gene: 6. The CDR3 length is 16 residues. Germline V gene data show CDR1 as SGHTA and CDR2 as FQGNSA. CDR3 DNA sequence: TGTGCCAGCAGCTCGTCGACAGGGAGGAACACCGGGGAGCTGTTTTTT. It yields the protein CASSSSTGRNTGELFF.

This clone was seen a handful of times. The chain has TRBV4-1 and TRBJ2-2; possibly TRBD2 for D (5 bases). This CDR3 region has 18 residues. V lost 0 bases, J lost 3 bases, and 17 bases lay in between. Germline V CDR1 and CDR2: MGHRA, YSYEKL. The CDR3 reads CASSQEGFGKVDTGELFF. CDR3 in DNA: TGCGCCAGCAGCCAAGAGGGGTTCGGGAAGGTGGACACCGGGGAGCTGTTTTTT.